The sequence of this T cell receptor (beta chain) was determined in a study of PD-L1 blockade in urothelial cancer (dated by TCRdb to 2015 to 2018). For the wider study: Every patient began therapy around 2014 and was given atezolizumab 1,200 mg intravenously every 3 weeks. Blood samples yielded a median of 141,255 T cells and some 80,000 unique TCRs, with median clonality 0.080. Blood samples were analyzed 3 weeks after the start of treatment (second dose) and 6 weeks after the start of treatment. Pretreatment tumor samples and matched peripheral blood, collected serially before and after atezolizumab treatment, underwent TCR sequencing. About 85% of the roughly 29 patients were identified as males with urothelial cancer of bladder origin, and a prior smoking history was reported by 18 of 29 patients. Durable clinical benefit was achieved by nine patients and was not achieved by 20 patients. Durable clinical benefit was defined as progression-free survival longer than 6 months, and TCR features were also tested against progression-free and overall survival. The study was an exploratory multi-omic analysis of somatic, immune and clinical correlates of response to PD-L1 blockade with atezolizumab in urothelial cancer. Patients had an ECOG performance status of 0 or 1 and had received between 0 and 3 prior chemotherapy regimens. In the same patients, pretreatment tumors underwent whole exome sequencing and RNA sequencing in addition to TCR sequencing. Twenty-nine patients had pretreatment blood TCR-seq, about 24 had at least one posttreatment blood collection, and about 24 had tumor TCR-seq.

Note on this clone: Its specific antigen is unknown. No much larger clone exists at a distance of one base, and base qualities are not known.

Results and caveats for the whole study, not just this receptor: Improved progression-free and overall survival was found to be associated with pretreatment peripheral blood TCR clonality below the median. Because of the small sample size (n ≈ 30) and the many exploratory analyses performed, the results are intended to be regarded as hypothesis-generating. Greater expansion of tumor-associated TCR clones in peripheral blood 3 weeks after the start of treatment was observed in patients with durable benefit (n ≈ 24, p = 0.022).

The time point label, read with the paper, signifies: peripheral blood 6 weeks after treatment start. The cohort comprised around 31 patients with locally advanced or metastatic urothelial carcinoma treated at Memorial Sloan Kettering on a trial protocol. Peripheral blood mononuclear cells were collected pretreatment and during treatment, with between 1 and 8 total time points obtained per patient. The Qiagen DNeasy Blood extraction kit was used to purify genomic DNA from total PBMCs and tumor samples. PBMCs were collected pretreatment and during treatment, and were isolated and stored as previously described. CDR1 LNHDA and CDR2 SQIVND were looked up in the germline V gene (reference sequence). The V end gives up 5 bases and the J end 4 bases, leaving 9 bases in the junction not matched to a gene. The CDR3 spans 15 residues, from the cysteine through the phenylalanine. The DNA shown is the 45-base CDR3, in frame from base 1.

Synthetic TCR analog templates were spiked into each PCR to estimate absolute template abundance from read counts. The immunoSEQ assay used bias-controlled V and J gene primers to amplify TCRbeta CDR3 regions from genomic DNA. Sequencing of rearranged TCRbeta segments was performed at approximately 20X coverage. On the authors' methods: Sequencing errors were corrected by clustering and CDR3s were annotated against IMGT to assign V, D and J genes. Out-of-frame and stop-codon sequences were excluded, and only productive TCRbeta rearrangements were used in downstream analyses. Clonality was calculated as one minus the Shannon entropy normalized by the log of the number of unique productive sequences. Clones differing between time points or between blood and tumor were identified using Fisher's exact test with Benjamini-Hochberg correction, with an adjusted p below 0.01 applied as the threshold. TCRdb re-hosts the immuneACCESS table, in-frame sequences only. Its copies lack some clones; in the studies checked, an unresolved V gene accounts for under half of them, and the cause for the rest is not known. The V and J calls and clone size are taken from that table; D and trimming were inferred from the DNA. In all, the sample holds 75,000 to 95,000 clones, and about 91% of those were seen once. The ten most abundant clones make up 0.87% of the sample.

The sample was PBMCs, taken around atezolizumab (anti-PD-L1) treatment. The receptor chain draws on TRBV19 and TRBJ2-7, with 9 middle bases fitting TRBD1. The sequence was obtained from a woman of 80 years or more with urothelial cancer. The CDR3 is CASSAQGARGYEQYF. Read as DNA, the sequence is TGTGCCAGTAGTGCACAGGGGGCGCGTGGGTACGAGCAGTACTTC.